This T cell receptor beta chain was sequenced for a study of T cell repertoires in cytomegalovirus infection. For the study at large: A matching HLA type, together with CMV infection, was signaled by public TCR beta signatures. Study-wide results and caveats: Identification of carriers of CMV plus the relevant HLA was achieved through cumulative public TCR beta family frequency. In two of eight donors, the top clonotype was HLA-C-restricted CMV-specific.

A single record per CDR3 protein comes from TCRdb applying MiXCR to the reads. Of around 490,000 distinct CDR3 sequences detected, approximately 25% appear once; the ten largest clones hold over 10%. This clonotype has just a few counts. No antigen is known for it. The sequence was collected from a human donor in good health (CMV status not recorded). Some clones in this sample may be carry-over from other donors' samples. Sequences were obtained from PBMCs.

CDR3 nucleotides: TGTGCCAGCAGCGTCGGGACTAGCGGGGCAAACACAGATACGCAGTATTTT. Translated: CASSVGTSGANTDTQYF. The chain has TRBV7-2 and TRBJ2-3, with TRBD2 identical over 13 bases. The germline V gene has CDR1 SGHTA and CDR2 FQGNSA. The CDR3 extends over 17 amino acids. V shed 5 bases, J shed 2 bases, and the junction held 7 bases outside the gene matches.